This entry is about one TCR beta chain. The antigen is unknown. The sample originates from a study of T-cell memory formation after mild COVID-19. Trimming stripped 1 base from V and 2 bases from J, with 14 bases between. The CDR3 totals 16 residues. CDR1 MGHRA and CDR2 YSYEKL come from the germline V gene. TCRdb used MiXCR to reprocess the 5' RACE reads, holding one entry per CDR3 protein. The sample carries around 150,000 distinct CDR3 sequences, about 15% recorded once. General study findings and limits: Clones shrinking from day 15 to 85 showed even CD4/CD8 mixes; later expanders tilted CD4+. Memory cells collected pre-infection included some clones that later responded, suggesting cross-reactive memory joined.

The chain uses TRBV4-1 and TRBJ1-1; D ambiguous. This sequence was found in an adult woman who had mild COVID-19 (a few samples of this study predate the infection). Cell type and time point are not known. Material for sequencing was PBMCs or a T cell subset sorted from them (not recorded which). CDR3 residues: CASSQGIFGGNTEAFF. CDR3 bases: TGCGCCAGCAGCCAAGGGATTTTTGGAGGAAACACTGAAGCTTTCTTT.